The present T cell receptor (beta chain) was sequenced within a study of blood T cell repertoires in COVID-19. For the study at large: Sites across the United States, Italy and Spain contributed samples from acute and convalescent COVID-19. The analysed material was cDNA or gDNA that came from T cells, B-cell-depleted T cells, or PBMCs.

Seattle patient enrollment occurred during active infection, with longitudinal follow-up thereafter. Clones were read by immunoSEQ multiplex PCR, and TCRdb kept only the in-frame ones, dropping some. The table has fewer than 200,000 clones, roughly 80% seen once. The V end lost 5 bases, the J end lost 1 base, and 12 bases lay between the germline ends. Germline CDR1 is SGHDT and CDR2 is YYEEEE. This CDR3 has 14 residues. This clonotype was obtained from a woman between 65 and 79 years old with COVID-19, enrolled during active disease. The sequenced material came from peripheral blood. This chain links TRBV5-6 with TRBJ1-2; D is unclear. CDR3 DNA: TGTGCCAGCAGGAAAACCGGGGTTAACTATGGCTACACCTTC. Translating it yields CASRKTGVNYGYTF.